The sequence of this T cell receptor (beta chain) was determined in a study of blood T cell repertoires in COVID-19. About the study: Acute-phase and convalescent COVID-19 samples originated in the United States, Italy and Spain.

In the original workflow: The assay estimated nucleated cells by amplifying reference gene primers. Here immunoSEQ multiplex PCR was the method, and the copy in TCRdb shows in-frame clones only, minus some. V and J calls and clone size are copied from that table; D and trimming were computed from the DNA. The sample gives about 480,000 clones, 89% of which show up once; around 0.95% is in the top ten. Germline CDR1 reads SGHRS; CDR2 reads YFSETQ. The CDR3 loop spans 14 amino acids. V was cut by 4 bases and J by 7 bases, with 17 bases left in between. During active infection, Seattle patients enrolled and were then monitored through disease.

Sequencing was carried out using peripheral blood. The receptor was derived from a man aged 18 to 30 with COVID-19, enrolled during active disease. This chain uses TRBV5-1 with TRBJ1-1, with unresolved D. In nucleotides, the CDR3 is TGCGCCAGCAGCCCGGGGAGACAAGTGGGTGAAGCTTTCTTT. Its protein is CASSPGRQVGEAFF.